These 21 T cell receptor beta chains were all obtained from the same sample, sequenced in a study of regulatory and conventional T cells in RAG deficiency. Method: immunoSEQ multiplex PCR; TCRdb's copy keeps in-frame clones and lacks some. The sample shows about 30,000 clones, 70% to 80% of them seen only once. Genomic DNA came from blood conventional CD4+ T cells gated CD25-low CD127-high. This sample was also put to use in a study of regulatory T cells. As that report states: The PCR used 52 TRBV and 13 TRBJ primers.

The material sequenced was CD4+ effector T cells sorted from blood. These receptors originate from a human donor in good health.

This clone was detected only a few times. The rearrangement links TRBV19 to TRBJ2-7; D is undetermined. Per germline, CDR1 LNHDA and CDR2 SQIVND (reference sequence). There are 11 residues in the CDR3. Trimming left V 7 bases short and J 2 bases short, with 6 bases between. For the CDR3, the DNA is TGTGCCAGTACAGACACCTACGAGCAGTACTTC. It encodes CASTDTYEQYF.

The rearrangement joins TRBV7-2 to TRBJ1-2; 9 bases line up with TRBD1. Looked up from germline, CDR1 is SGHTA and CDR2 is FQGNSA. This CDR3 has 15 amino acids. Germline trimming cut 1 base from V and 4 bases from J; bases unmatched to any gene: 4. The CDR3 nucleotides are TGTGCCAGCAGCTTAGACAGGGGGCCTTTCTATGGCTACACCTTC. It codes for CASSLDRGPFYGYTF.

The chain has TRBV28 and TRBJ1-1; TRBD1 matches 7 bases. Germline V gene sequence: CDR1 MDHEN, CDR2 SYDVKM. V lost 8 bases to trimming and J lost 7 bases; unmatched junction nucleotides: 10. This CDR3 spans 13 amino acids. The CDR3 sequence: CASPDRPTGEAFF. The CDR3, as DNA: TGTGCCAGCCCGGACAGGCCGACGGGTGAAGCTTTCTTT.

The genes are TRBV9 and TRBJ1-1, with 10 bases fitting TRBD1. Germline trimming cut 0 bases from V and 3 bases from J; bases unmatched to any gene: 11. The CDR3 sequence is 18 residues long. The V gene's germline CDR1 is SGDLS and CDR2 YYNGEE. The CDR3 DNA reads TGTGCCAGCAGCGTAGGGTTTGGGACAGGGGAATACGACACTGAAGCTTTCTTT. Its translation is CASSVGFGTGEYDTEAFF.

The rearrangement uses TRBV6-1 and TRBJ1-2; D is possibly TRBD1 (6 bases). Trimming removed 2 bases at V and 7 bases at J, with 14 bases between. Per the germline V gene, CDR1 is MNHNS and CDR2 is SASEGT. This CDR3 spans 14 amino acids. The chain's CDR3 is CASSEWGQSSGYTF. DNA for the CDR3: TGTGCCAGCAGTGAATGGGGACAATCGTCTGGCTACACCTTC.

The gene calls are TRBV10-3 and TRBJ1-2, with no clear D. This CDR3 is 13 amino acids long. V was shortened by 0 bases and J by 8 bases, with 10 bases between the two germline ends. The germline gives CDR1 ENHRY, CDR2 SYGVKD. As DNA, the CDR3 is TGTGCCATCAGTGAGTCGCGAGGACGGGGCTACACCTTC. Protein sequence: CAISESRGRGYTF.

This chain joins TRBV6-4 and TRBJ1-2, with D perhaps matching TRBD1 (6 bases). This CDR3 contains 16 residues. V was cut by 1 base and J by 4 bases, with 16 bases left in between. Germline V CDR1 and CDR2: MRHNA, SNTAGT. CDR3 amino acids: CASSDFKGGRGYGYTF. The CDR3 DNA follows: TGTGCCAGCAGTGACTTTAAAGGGGGTCGCGGCTATGGCTACACCTTC.

The V gene is TRBV4-2, the J gene TRBJ2-4; the D gene is possibly TRBD1 (6 bases). V dropped 2 bases and J dropped 0 bases, with 23 bases sitting between them. The germline gives CDR1 LGHNA, CDR2 YNFKEQ. CDR3 length: 20 amino acids. The CDR3 region is CASSQTHRPTGPPAKNIQYF. The CDR3 DNA reads as TGTGCCAGCAGCCAAACCCACCGACCAACAGGGCCCCCAGCCAAAAACATTCAGTACTTC.

This chain joins TRBV7-2 and TRBJ2-3; 10 bases are shared with TRBD2. CDR3 size: 16 residues. The germline V gene encodes CDR1 SGHTA and CDR2 FQGNSA. Losses at the gene ends were 0 bases for V and 1 base for J; bases not matched to a gene: 1. The CDR3 region has the DNA TGTGCCAGCAGCTTAGCGCTAGCGGGGGGCACAGATACGCAGTATTTT. It codes for CASSLALAGGTDTQYF. The full variable domain, its missing parts supplied by reference TRBV7-2 and TRBJ2-3, is GAGVSQSPSNKVTEKGKDVELRCDPISGHTALYWYRQSLGQGLEFLIYFQGNSAPDKSGLPSDRFSAERTGGSVSTLTIQRTQQEDSAVYLCASSLALAGGTDTQYFGPGTRLTVL.

This clone appeared a few times. The gene calls are TRBV2 and TRBJ2-3; 7 bases are shared with TRBD1. The germline gives CDR1 SNHLY, CDR2 FYNNEI. V lost 3 bases and J lost 6; bases outside the gene matches: 3. The length of the CDR3 is 13 residues. The CDR3 reads CASSDGQVDTQYF. DNA of the CDR3: TGTGCCAGCAGTGATGGACAGGTTGATACGCAGTATTTT.

This rearrangement joins TRBV2 to TRBJ1-1; the D gene is possibly TRBD1 (5 bases). V was cut by 4 bases and J by 4 bases, with 13 bases left in between. The germline gives CDR1 SNHLY, CDR2 FYNNEI. CDR3 size: 14 residues. The CDR3 reads CASSGQGVVTEAFF. CDR3 nucleotides: TGTGCCAGCAGTGGTCAGGGAGTTGTCACTGAAGCTTTCTTT.

This chain connects TRBV5-4 to TRBJ2-5; perhaps D is TRBD1 or TRBD2 (6 bases each). CDR3 size: 17 residues. From germline, CDR1 is SGHNT and CDR2 YYREEE (reference sequence). V shed 2 bases and J shed 2 bases, with 19 bases lying between them. The CDR3 coding sequence is TGTGCCAGCAGCTTATCCGATGAGGGGGGATCACAAGAGACCCAGTACTTC. It yields the protein CASSLSDEGGSQETQYF.

The chain uses TRBV11-3 and TRBJ2-5; D is possibly TRBD1 or TRBD2 (6 bases each). V was cut by 3 bases and J by 5 bases, with 19 bases left in between. Germline CDR1 reads SGHNT; CDR2 reads YENEEA. The CDR3 consists of 16 residues. CDR3 sequence: CASSLFSSRGGETQYF. The CDR3 DNA follows: TGTGCCAGCAGCTTGTTCTCGAGCAGGGGAGGCGAGACCCAGTACTTC.

This clone has a handful of counts. This chain connects TRBV7-6 to TRBJ1-1; D is possibly TRBD1 (6 bases). This CDR3 comprises 16 residues. V gave up 1 base and J gave up 5 bases, with 17 bases separating them. In germline, CDR1 is SGHVS, CDR2 FNYEAQ. CDR3 protein: CASSLGPTGVGTEAFF. The CDR3 DNA follows: TGTGCCAGCAGCTTAGGGCCGACAGGCGTCGGGACTGAAGCTTTCTTT.

The chain couples TRBV11-3 to TRBJ2-1, with TRBD2 matching 12 bases. V trimming: 6 bases; J trimming: 8 bases; junction bases outside the gene matches: 8. CDR3 length equals 15 residues. Germline loops: CDR1 SGHNT, CDR2 YENEEA. The chain's CDR3 is CASRRTSGALDEQFF. The CDR3 region has the DNA TGTGCCAGCAGAAGGACTAGCGGGGCTCTCGATGAGCAGTTCTTC.

This chain uses TRBV21-1 with TRBJ1-1; the table's D call TRBD1 went unverified against the DNA. TRBV21-1 represents a pseudogene. The CDR3 extends over 12 amino acids. Here the CDR3 reads CASSRSGAEAFF. Here the CDR3 DNA reads TGTGCCAGCAGCCGTTCAGGGGCTGAAGCTTTCTTT.

The J gene is TRBJ1-1, the V gene TRBV29-1, with D perhaps TRBD1 (5 bases). This CDR3 contains 15 residues. The V gene lost 2 bases and the J gene lost 7 bases, with 20 bases spanning the gap. Germline lookup yields CDR1 SQVTM and CDR2 ANQGSEA. The DNA for the CDR3 is TGCAGCGTTGAAAGAAGGGGCAGCTGGTTAAGTGAAGCTTTCTTT. Encoded protein: CSVERRGSWLSEAFF.

The chain has TRBV11-2 and TRBJ2-3; possible D gene TRBD1, 5 bases. The germline V gene encodes CDR1 SGHAT and CDR2 FQNNGV. Trimming shortened V by 1 base and J by 3 bases, and 8 bases separated the two germline ends. The CDR3 is made up of 14 amino acids. The CDR3 region has the DNA TGTGCCAGCAGCTTAGGCAGGGCAACAGATACGCAGTATTTT. The encoded protein is CASSLGRATDTQYF.

The CDR3 DNA follows: TGTGCCAGCAGCCGCAGGGTACCTAATGAAGCTTTCTTT. This codes for CASSRRVPNEAFF. The chain joins TRBV7-9 to TRBJ1-1; D might be TRBD1 (5 bases). V shed 5 bases and J shed 7 bases, with 14 bases lying between them. CDR3 length: 13 amino acids. Germline CDR1 reads SEHNR; CDR2 reads FQNEAQ (reference sequence). Full variable domain (remainder filled in from reference TRBV7-9 and TRBJ1-1): DTGVSQNPRHKITKRGQNVTFRCDPISEHNRLYWYRQTLGQGPEFLTYFQNEAQLEKSRLLSDRFSAERPKGSFSTLEIQRTEQGDSAMYLCASSRRVPNEAFFGQGTRLTVV.

The V and J genes are TRBV19 and TRBJ1-1, with no clear D. This CDR3 spans 15 amino acids. V lost 10 bases, J lost 1 base, and 19 bases lay in between. Germline V gene lookup returns CDR1 LNHDA and CDR2 SQIVND (reference sequence). CDR3 residues: CATRTVGSKNTEAFF. The CDR3 coding sequence is TGTGCCACCCGGACGGTCGGATCGAAGAACACTGAAGCTTTCTTT.

A few counts support this clone. The chain joins TRBV5-1 to TRBJ1-6, with 9 positions matching TRBD1. The germline CDR1 and CDR2 sequences are SGHRS and YFSETQ. The V gene end was trimmed by 4 bases and the J gene end by 7 bases; junction bases not matched to a gene: 6. The CDR3 totals 15 residues. The CDR3 here is CASSTGDRVNSPLHF. CDR3 coding DNA: TGCGCCAGCAGCACCGGGGACAGGGTAAATTCACCCCTCCACTTT.